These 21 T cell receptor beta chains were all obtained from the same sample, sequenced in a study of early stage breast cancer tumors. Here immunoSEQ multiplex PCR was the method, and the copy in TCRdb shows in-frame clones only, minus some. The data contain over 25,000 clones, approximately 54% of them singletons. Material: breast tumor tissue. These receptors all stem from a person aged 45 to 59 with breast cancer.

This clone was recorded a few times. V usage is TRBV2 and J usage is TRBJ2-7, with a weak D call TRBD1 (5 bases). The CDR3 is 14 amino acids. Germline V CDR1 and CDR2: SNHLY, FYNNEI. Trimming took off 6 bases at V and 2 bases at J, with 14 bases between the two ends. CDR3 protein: CASREHRSTYEQYF. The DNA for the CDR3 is TGTGCCAGCAGGGAGCACAGGTCCACCTACGAGCAGTACTTC. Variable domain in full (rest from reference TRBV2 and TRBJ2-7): EPEVTQTPSHQVTQMGQEVILRCVPISNHLYFYWYRQILGQKVEFLVSFYNNEISEKSEIFDDQFSVERPDGSNFTLKIRSTKLEDSAMYFCASREHRSTYEQYFGPGTRLTVT.

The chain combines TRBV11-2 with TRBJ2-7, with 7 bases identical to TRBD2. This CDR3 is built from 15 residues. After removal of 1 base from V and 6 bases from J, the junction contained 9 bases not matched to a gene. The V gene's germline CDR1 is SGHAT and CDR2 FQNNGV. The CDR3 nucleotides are TGTGCCAGCAGCTTAGCGGGAGGAGATCGGACCGAGCAGTACTTC. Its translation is CASSLAGGDRTEQYF. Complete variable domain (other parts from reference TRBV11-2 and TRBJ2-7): EAGVAQSPRYKIIEKRQSVAFWCNPISGHATLYWYQQILGQGPKLLIQFQNNGVVDDSQLPKDRFSAERLKGVDSTLKIQPAKLEDSAVYLCASSLAGGDRTEQYFGPGTRLTVT.

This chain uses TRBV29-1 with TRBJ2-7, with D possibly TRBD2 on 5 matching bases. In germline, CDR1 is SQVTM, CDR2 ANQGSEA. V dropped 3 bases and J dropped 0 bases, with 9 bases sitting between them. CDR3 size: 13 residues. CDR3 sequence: CSVERADSYEQYF. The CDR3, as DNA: TGCAGCGTTGAGCGAGCGGACTCCTACGAGCAGTACTTC.

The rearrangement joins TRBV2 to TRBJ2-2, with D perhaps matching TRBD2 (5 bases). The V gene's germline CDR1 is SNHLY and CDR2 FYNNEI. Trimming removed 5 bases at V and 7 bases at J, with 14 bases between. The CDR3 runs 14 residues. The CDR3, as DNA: TGTGCCAGCAGTACTCACCTTAGCGTCGGGGAGCTGTTTTTT. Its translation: CASSTHLSVGELFF.

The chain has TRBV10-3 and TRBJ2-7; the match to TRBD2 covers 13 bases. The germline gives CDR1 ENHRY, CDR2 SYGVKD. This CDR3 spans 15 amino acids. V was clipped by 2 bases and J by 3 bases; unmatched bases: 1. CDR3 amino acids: CAISEGTSGNYEQYF. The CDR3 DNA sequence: TGTGCCATCAGTGAGGGGACTAGCGGGAACTACGAGCAGTACTTC.

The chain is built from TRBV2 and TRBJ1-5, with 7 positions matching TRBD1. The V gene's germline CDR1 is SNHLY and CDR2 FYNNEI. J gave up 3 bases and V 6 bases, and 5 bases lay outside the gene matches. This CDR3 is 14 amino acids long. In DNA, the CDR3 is TGTGCCAGCAGACAGGGGCTAAACAATCAGCCCCAGCATTTT. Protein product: CASRQGLNNQPQHF.

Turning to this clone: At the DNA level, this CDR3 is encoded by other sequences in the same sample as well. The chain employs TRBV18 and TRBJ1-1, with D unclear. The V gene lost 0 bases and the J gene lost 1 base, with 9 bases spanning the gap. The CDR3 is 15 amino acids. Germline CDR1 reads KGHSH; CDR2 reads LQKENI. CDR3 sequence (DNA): TGTGCCAGCTCACCACCGAGGGTTGGGAACACTGAAGCTTTCTTT. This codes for CASSPPRVGNTEAFF. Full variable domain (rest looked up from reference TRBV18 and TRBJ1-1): NAGVMQNPRHLVRRRGQEARLRCSPMKGHSHVYWYRQLPEEGLKFMVYLQKENIIDESGMPKERFSAEFPKEGPSILRIQQVVRGDSAAYFCASSPPRVGNTEAFFGQGTRLTVV.

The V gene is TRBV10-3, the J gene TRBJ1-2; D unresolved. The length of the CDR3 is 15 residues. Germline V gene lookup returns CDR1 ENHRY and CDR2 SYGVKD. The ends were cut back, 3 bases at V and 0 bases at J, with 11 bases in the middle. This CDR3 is CAISDVAETNYGYTF. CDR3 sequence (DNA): TGTGCCATCAGTGACGTAGCCGAAACTAACTATGGCTACACCTTC.

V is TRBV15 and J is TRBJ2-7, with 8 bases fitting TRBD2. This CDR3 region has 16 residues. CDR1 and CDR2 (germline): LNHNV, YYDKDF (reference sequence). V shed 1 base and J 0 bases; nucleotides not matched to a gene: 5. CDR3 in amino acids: CATSRGRTSPSYEQYF. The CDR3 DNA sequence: TGTGCCACCAGCAGAGGACGGACTAGCCCCTCCTACGAGCAGTACTTC.

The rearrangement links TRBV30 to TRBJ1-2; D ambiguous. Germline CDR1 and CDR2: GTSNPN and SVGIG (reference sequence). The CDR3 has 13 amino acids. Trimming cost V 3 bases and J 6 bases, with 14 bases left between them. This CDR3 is CAWRYNAGNGYTF. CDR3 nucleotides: TGTGCCTGGAGGTACAATGCCGGAAATGGCTACACCTTC.

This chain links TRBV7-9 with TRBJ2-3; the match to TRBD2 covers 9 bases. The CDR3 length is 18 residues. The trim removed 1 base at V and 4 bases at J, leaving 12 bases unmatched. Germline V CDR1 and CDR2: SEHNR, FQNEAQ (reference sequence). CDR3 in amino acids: CASSLGGGRAFFADTQYF. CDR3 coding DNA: TGTGCCAGCAGCTTAGGGGGCGGGAGGGCCTTCTTCGCAGATACGCAGTATTTT.

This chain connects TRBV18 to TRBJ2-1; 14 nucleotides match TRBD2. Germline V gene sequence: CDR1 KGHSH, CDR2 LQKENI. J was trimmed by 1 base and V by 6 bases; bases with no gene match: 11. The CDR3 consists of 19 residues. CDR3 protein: CASSPGLGLAGGSYNEQFF. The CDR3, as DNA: TGTGCCAGCTCCCCCGGCCTAGGACTAGCGGGAGGTTCCTACAATGAGCAGTTCTTC.

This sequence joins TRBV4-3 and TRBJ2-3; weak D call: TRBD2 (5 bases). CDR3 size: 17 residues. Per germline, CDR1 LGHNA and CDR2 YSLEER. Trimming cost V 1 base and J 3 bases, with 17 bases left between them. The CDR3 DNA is TGCGCCAGCAGCCAAGTGGGAAGCGGAGGAGGTACAGATACGCAGTATTTT. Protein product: CASSQVGSGGGTDTQYF.

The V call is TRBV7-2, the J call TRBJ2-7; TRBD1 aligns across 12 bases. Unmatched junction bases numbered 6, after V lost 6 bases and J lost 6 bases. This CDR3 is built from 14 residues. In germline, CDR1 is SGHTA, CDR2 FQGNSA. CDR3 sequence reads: CASRKGTGGSEQYF. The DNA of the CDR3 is TGTGCCAGCAGAAAAGGGACAGGGGGCTCCGAGCAGTACTTC.

In DNA form, the CDR3 reads TGTGCCAGCAGCGCTAGTGGCATATCTAGGGGGCTAGGCTACAATGAGCAGTTCTTC. This sequence encodes CASSASGISRGLGYNEQFF. The V call is TRBV11-2, the J call TRBJ2-1; 7 nucleotides match TRBD1. CDR1 is SGHAT, CDR2 FQNNGV, per germline. The V segment lost 5 bases and the J segment 3 bases; nucleotides outside the gene matches: 19. The CDR3 has 19 residues.

CDR3 sequence (DNA): TGTGCCAGCAGCTTGATCTCGGGAACGCCCTACGAGCAGTACTTC. Residues: CASSLISGTPYEQYF. V gene TRBV5-5 combines with J gene TRBJ2-7, with D tentatively TRBD2 (5 bases). The CDR3 runs 15 residues. The germline V and J ends were trimmed by 1 base and 2 bases, with 13 bases remaining between them. Germline CDR1 reads SGHKS; CDR2 reads YYEKEE (reference sequence).

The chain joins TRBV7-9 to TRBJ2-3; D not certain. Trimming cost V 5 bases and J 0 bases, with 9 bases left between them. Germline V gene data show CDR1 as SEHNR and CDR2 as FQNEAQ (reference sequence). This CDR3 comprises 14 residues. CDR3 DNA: TGTGCCAGCAGCCCTTTGAGGAGCACAGATACGCAGTATTTT. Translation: CASSPLRSTDTQYF. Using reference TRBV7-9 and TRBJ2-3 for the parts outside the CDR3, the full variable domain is DTGVSQNPRHKITKRGQNVTFRCDPISEHNRLYWYRQTLGQGPEFLTYFQNEAQLEKSRLLSDRFSAERPKGSFSTLEIQRTEQGDSAMYLCASSPLRSTDTQYFGPGTRLTVL.

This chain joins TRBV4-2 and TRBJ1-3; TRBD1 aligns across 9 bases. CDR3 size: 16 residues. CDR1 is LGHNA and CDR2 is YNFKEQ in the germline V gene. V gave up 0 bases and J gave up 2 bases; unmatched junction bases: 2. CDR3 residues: CASSQDHRGPGNTIYF. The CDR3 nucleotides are TGTGCCAGCAGCCAAGATCACAGGGGGCCTGGAAACACCATATATTTT.

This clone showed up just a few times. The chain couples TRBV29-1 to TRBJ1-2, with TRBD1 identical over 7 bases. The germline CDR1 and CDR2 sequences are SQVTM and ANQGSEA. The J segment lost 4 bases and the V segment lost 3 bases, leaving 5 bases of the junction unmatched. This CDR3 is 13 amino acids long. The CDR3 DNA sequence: TGCAGCGTTGATACAGGGGCGGGCTATGGCTACACCTTC. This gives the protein CSVDTGAGYGYTF.

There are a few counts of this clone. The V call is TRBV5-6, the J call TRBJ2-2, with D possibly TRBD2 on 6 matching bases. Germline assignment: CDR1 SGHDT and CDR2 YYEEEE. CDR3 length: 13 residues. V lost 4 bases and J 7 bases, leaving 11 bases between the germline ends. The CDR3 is CASSRLGGGELFF. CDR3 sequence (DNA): TGTGCCAGCAGCCGACTGGGGGGCGGGGAGCTGTTTTTT.

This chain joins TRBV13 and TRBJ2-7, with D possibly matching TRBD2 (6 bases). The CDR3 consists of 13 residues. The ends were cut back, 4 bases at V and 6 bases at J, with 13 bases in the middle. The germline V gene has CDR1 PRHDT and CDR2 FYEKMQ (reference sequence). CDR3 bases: TGTGCCAGCAGCTCCGGGACTCCCTCCGAGCAGTACTTC. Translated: CASSSGTPSEQYF.